This T cell receptor beta chain was sequenced in a study of cytomegalovirus exposure and HLA in healthy donors. Assay used: immunoSEQ multiplex PCR; TCRdb lists only in-frame clones, some missing. The sample yields over 100,000 clones, 88% seen once. CDR1 is MDHEN, CDR2 SYDVKM, per germline. V was clipped by 8 bases and J by 7 bases; unmatched bases: 7. The CDR3 consists of 14 residues. The donors were part of the validation cohort, which consisted of under 150 subjects and was separate from the first cohort of several hundred subjects. The J gene is TRBJ1-6, the V gene TRBV28, with TRBD1 identical over 8 bases. This receptor was taken from a young woman in good health and CMV-seronegative. The sample comprised PBMCs. The DNA for the CDR3 is TGTGCCAGCGCAGACAGGGGTTGGAATTCACCCCTCCACTTT. This translates into CASADRGWNSPLHF.